This TCR beta chain is from a study of blood T cell repertoires in COVID-19. Overall study context: Sample material is recorded as cDNA or gDNA derived from T cells, B-cell-depleted T cells, or PBMCs.

Patients in Seattle were enrolled during active infection, then followed longitudinally. Germline CDR1 SGHAT, CDR2 FQNNGV. This CDR3 is built from 15 residues. The ends were cut back, 5 bases at V and 2 bases at J, with 13 bases in the middle. As processed by the authors: Counts of nucleated cells, estimated from reference gene primer amplification, were obtained. Sequencing was performed with immunoSEQ multiplex PCR; in TCRdb, only in-frame clones are kept and a portion is missing. The DNA gave D and trimming, while V, J and clone size come from that table. The sample lists about 170,000 clones; 84% were seen once.

The sample taken for sequencing was peripheral blood. The rearrangement joins TRBV11-2 to TRBJ2-1, with D maybe TRBD2 (7 bases). The receptor comes from a woman aged 80 or over with COVID-19, enrolled during active disease. CDR3 protein: CASSPGGYPYNEQFF. CDR3 DNA sequence: TGTGCCAGCAGCCCGGGGGGCTACCCCTACAATGAGCAGTTCTTC.